Detailed here is one TCR beta chain. These data belong to a study of blood T cell repertoires in COVID-19. Profiled with immunoSEQ multiplex PCR; TCRdb holds only in-frame clones, not every one. Among 11,000 to 15,000 clones, 75% to 90% were seen once, and the ten largest hold less than 3.5%. This CDR3 region has 12 residues. J lost 2 bases, V lost 5 bases, and 2 bases had no gene match. From germline, CDR1 is GTSNPN and CDR2 SVGIG (reference sequence). The specimen was peripheral blood. V and J are TRBV30 and TRBJ2-7; 8 nucleotides agree with TRBD1. This TCR was sampled from a human donor in a cohort sampled during active COVID-19. In DNA, the CDR3 is TGTGCCTGGGGGGGACAGGCCTACGAGCAGTACTTC. Amino acids: CAWGGQAYEQYF.